This TCR beta chain comes out of a study of blood T cell repertoires in COVID-19. For the study at large: Acute and convalescent COVID-19 specimens originated in the United States, Italy and Spain.

TCRdb's table, derived via immunoSEQ multiplex PCR, lists solely in-frame clones and lacks some. The sample has about 120,000 clones, about 80% seen once; the top ten hold roughly 3.8%. With 5 bases clipped from V and 14 bases from J, the junction kept 12 bases outside the gene matches. Germline CDR1 and CDR2: MGHDK and SYGVNS. This CDR3 region has 14 residues. V usage is TRBV25-1 and J usage is TRBJ1-6; 7 bases fit TRBD1. Sequenced material: peripheral blood. The receptor was isolated from a woman of 80 years or more with acute or convalescent COVID-19. In DNA, the CDR3 is TGTGCCAGCAGTCCTTCGGACAGGCTGGTGTCCCTCCACTTT. It specifies CASSPSDRLVSLHF.